This T cell receptor (beta chain) was retrieved from a study of shared clonotypes between healthy human individuals. Findings of the study overall: Only blood underwent sampling, and tissue repertoires likely differ.

A word on this clone: Its antigen is unidentified.

Profiled with immunoSEQ multiplex PCR; TCRdb holds only in-frame clones, not every one. The profile shows some 900,000 clones, roughly 72% of them singletons. The V gene's germline CDR1 is SGHTA and CDR2 FQGNSA. The CDR3 length is 15 residues. With 5 bases removed from V and 0 bases from J, the gap between germline ends came to 13 bases. Sequenced: memory CD4+ T cells sorted from blood. Subset: CD45RA-negative fraction. V usage is TRBV7-2 and J usage is TRBJ1-1, with D possibly being TRBD1 (6 bases). The TCR originated in a man aged 18 to 30 in good health. CDR3 in amino acids: CASSITGQLNTEAFF. The DNA of the CDR3 is TGTGCCAGCAGCATCACGGGACAACTGAACACTGAAGCTTTCTTT. Together with reference TRBV7-2 and TRBJ1-1, the CDR3 gives the full variable domain: GAGVSQSPSNKVTEKGKDVELRCDPISGHTALYWYRQSLGQGLEFLIYFQGNSAPDKSGLPSDRFSAERTGGSVSTLTIQRTQQEDSAVYLCASSITGQLNTEAFFGQGTRLTVV.